This T cell receptor (beta chain) stems from a study of blood T cell repertoires in COVID-19. Study context: The samples span acute and convalescent COVID-19 from the United States, Italy and Spain. The analysed material was cDNA or gDNA that came from T cells, B-cell-depleted T cells, or PBMCs.

The CDR3 extends over 15 amino acids. V trimming: 2 bases; J trimming: 5 bases; junction bases outside the gene matches: 5. The germline V gene encodes CDR1 MDHEN and CDR2 SYDVKM. Per the original data handling: Reference gene primer amplification gave estimated nucleated cell counts. Only in-frame clones appear in the TCRdb table, and some are missing; sequencing was by immunoSEQ multiplex PCR. V, J and clone size derive from that table, while D and trimming were established from the DNA sequence. The sample records about 69,000 clones, more than 70% being singletons. The V and J genes are TRBV28 and TRBJ2-5; 10 nucleotides match TRBD1. The sequenced sample consisted of peripheral blood. This receptor was obtained from a human donor in a cohort sampled during active COVID-19. CDR3 nucleotide sequence: TGTGCCAGCAGTTTACCGACAGGGGGCGCCGAGACCCAGTACTTC. Protein product: CASSLPTGGAETQYF.